These T cell receptor beta chains were read from a single sample in a study of long-term antiretroviral therapy in people with HIV. Method: immunoSEQ multiplex PCR; TCRdb's copy keeps in-frame clones and lacks some. Here the sample spans 30,000 to 40,000 clones, about 70% being singletons. The source was unsorted PBMCs, collected 3 years after starting antiretroviral therapy. The receptors were gathered from a man aged 50 or older with HIV. The CDR3 runs from the conserved cysteine through the conserved F or W. D genes are given only for firm matches. Size is stated for part of the rows, as once, few or many counts, or as a class when the clone is expanded.

V: TRBV19
size: once
D: NA
J: TRBJ1-1
CDR3: CASLGRGNTEAFF
DNA: TGTGCCAGTTTAGGGAGGGGTAACACTGAAGCTTTCTTT

V: TRBV5-4
size: NA
D: NA
J: TRBJ1-5
CDR3: CASSLVPNQPQHF
DNA: TGTGCCAGCAGCTTGGTGCCCAATCAGCCCCAGCATTTT

V: TRBV5-1
size: once
D: TRBD1
J: TRBJ2-6
CDR3: CASSSGTDLSGANVLTF
DNA: TGCGCCAGCAGTTCCGGGACAGACCTCTCTGGGGCCAACGTCCTGACTTTC

V: TRBV10-3
size: NA
D: TRBD2
J: TRBJ2-2
CDR3: CAISGGGPTGELFF
DNA: TGTGCCATCAGTGGGGGGGGACCAACCGGGGAGCTGTTTTTT

V: TRBV7-7
size: NA
D: NA
J: TRBJ2-1
CDR3: CASSRDGGTYNEQFF
DNA: TGTGCTAGCAGCAGGGATGGAGGGACCTACAATGAGCAGTTCTTC

V: TRBV7-6
size: NA
D: NA
J: TRBJ1-2
CDR3: CASSLRGEEYGYTF
DNA: TGTGCCAGCAGCTTACGAGGGGAAGAATATGGCTACACCTTC

V: TRBV7-7
size: NA
D: NA
J: TRBJ2-5
CDR3: CASNPAGSGETQYF
DNA: TGTGCTAGCAACCCTGCCGGGAGTGGGGAGACCCAGTACTTC

V: TRBV6-6
size: NA
D: NA
J: TRBJ2-3
CDR3: CASSNSRGTQYF
DNA: TGTGCCAGCAGCAACTCGCGGGGTACGCAGTATTTT

V: TRBV19
size: NA
D: TRBD1
J: TRBJ1-2
CDR3: CASHGTGAGGYTF
DNA: TGTGCCAGTCACGGGACAGGGGCAGGAGGCTACACCTTC

V: TRBV5-1
size: NA
D: NA
J: TRBJ2-5
CDR3: CASSLQRQETQYF
DNA: TGCGCCAGCAGCTTGCAAAGACAAGAGACCCAGTACTTC

V: TRBV7-2
size: NA
D: TRBD1
J: TRBJ2-7
CDR3: CASSYRQGYEQYF
DNA: TGTGCCAGCAGCTACCGACAGGGCTACGAGCAGTACTTC

V: TRBV30
size: few
D: NA
J: TRBJ1-1
CDR3: CAWSVGTEAFF
DNA: TGTGCCTGGAGTGTAGGGACTGAAGCTTTCTTT

V: TRBV4-1
size: NA
D: TRBD2
J: TRBJ2-3
CDR3: CASSQDLGLAGDPDTQYF
DNA: TGCGCCAGCAGCCAGGATCTGGGGCTAGCGGGAGATCCCGATACGCAGTATTTT

V: TRBV4-3
size: NA
D: TRBD2
J: TRBJ2-2
CDR3: CASSPGRGEPNTGELFF
DNA: TGCGCCAGCAGCCCGGGACGGGGGGAACCGAACACCGGGGAGCTGTTTTTT

V: TRBV10-3
size: NA
D: TRBD1
J: TRBJ1-5
CDR3: CAISETGGVNQPQHF
DNA: TGTGCCATCAGTGAGACAGGGGGGGTCAATCAGCCCCAGCATTTT

V: TRBV2
size: NA
D: NA
J: TRBJ1-4
CDR3: CASSEAGITNEKLFF
DNA: TGTGCCAGCAGTGAGGCGGGGATAACTAATGAAAAACTGTTTTTT

V: TRBV14
size: NA
D: TRBD2
J: TRBJ2-3
CDR3: CASSPPAGGFPSTDTQYF
DNA: TGTGCCAGCAGCCCGCCAGCGGGAGGATTCCCTAGCACAGATACGCAGTATTTT

V: TRBV5-6
size: NA
D: NA
J: TRBJ1-5
CDR3: CASSLSGGDQPQHF
DNA: TGTGCCAGCAGCTTGTCCGGGGGAGATCAGCCCCAGCATTTT

V: TRBV19
size: NA
D: NA
J: TRBJ2-1
CDR3: CASSPLLVGVGNEQFF
DNA: TGTGCCAGTAGTCCCCTGTTGGTCGGTGTTGGAAATGAGCAGTTCTTC

V: TRBV14
size: NA
D: TRBD1
J: TRBJ2-7
CDR3: CASSLLPGQGTYEQYF
DNA: TGTGCCAGCAGCCTACTTCCGGGACAGGGAACCTACGAGCAGTACTTC

V: TRBV28
size: few
D: TRBD1
J: TRBJ2-7
CDR3: CASRRGQGLPYEQYF
DNA: TGTGCCAGCAGGCGGGGACAGGGCCTTCCCTACGAGCAGTACTTC

V: TRBV9
size: NA
D: TRBD2
J: TRBJ2-3
CDR3: CASSVGASGADTQYF
DNA: TGTGCCAGCAGCGTAGGGGCTAGCGGGGCAGATACGCAGTATTTT

V: TRBV19
size: NA
D: NA
J: TRBJ1-6
CDR3: CASSLGGGEDSPLHF
DNA: TGTGCCAGTAGTTTGGGCGGAGGGGAGGATTCACCCCTCCACTTT

V: TRBV6-5
size: once
D: NA
J: TRBJ2-2
CDR3: CASSYLTGREELFF
DNA: TGTGCCAGCAGTTACCTGACCGGTCGGGAGGAGCTGTTTTTT

V: TRBV6-6
size: once
D: TRBD2
J: TRBJ2-7
CDR3: CASSPGSGGSYEQYF
DNA: TGTGCCAGCAGTCCAGGGAGCGGGGGCTCCTACGAGCAGTACTTC

V: TRBV14
size: NA
D: NA
J: TRBJ2-1
CDR3: CASRRKDPEQFF
DNA: TGTGCCAGCAGACGGAAAGATCCTGAGCAGTTCTTC

V: TRBV18
size: once
D: NA
J: TRBJ2-1
CDR3: CASSPAMRSYNEQFF
DNA: TGTGCCAGCTCACCCGCTATGCGCTCCTACAATGAGCAGTTCTTC